The T cell receptor (beta chain) under discussion was sequenced for a study of blood T cell repertoires in COVID-19 (dated by TCRdb to 2020 to 2021). For context, the study as a whole: The collaborator samples originated in the United States, Italy and Spain and spanned the acute and convalescent phases of COVID-19. Samples were obtained from the ongoing ImmuneRACE study (first 160 participants) and from about 1,300 subjects provided by 6 global collaborators. A freely available public database, intended as a resource for researchers studying the immune response to SARS-CoV-2, is where the repertoires were released. The material from the prospective study consisted of cDNA or gDNA derived from T cells, B-cell-depleted T cells, or PBMCs. The dataset comprised deeply sampled blood TCRbeta repertoires from subjects exposed to, actively infected with, or recovered from COVID-19. Where available, HLA class I and class II types were taken from metadata supplied by the sample provider and were not determined by assay-based typing. Sample metadata almost always included a de-identified subject ID, COVID-19 status, age in years and sex. Broad study findings and their caveats: Clinical and demographic metadata were provided uncurated, with the amount varying by source and participant.

About this clone: Which antigen it targets is not known. Qualities for individual bases were not recorded, and no much larger clone is one base off.

The CDR3 sequence holds 16 residues, the cysteine and phenylalanine included. Of all the DNA, just the CDR3 is kept, 48 bases in frame from base 1. Ends trimmed: V by 3 bases, J by 2 bases; bases unmatched to a gene: 5. CDR1 and CDR2, per the germline V gene (reference sequence), are LNHDA and SQIVND. TCRbeta CDR3 regions were amplified from genomic DNA by means of the immunoSEQ Assay, a bias-controlled multiplex PCR. In the paper's pipeline: The number of nucleated cells in each sample was estimated from the amplification of reference gene primers within the assay. To quantify the absolute abundance of each unique TCRbeta CDR3 rearrangement, sequence reads were collapsed and filtered. For each sample, productive Simpson clonality was calculated as the square root of Simpson's diversity index over productive rearrangements. TCRdb re-hosts the immuneACCESS table, in-frame sequences only. Its copies lack some clones; in the studies checked, an unresolved V gene accounts for under half of them, and the cause for the rest is not known. The DNA gave D and trimming, while V, J and clone size come from that table. The sample table lists around 200,000 clones, about 90% of them with a count of one. Around 9.9% of the sample is held by the ten biggest clonotypes.

One collaborating source in Seattle enrolled patients during active infection and followed them longitudinally through the course of disease. Each collaborating institution followed its own protocols to collect whole blood in K2EDTA tubes. Collaborator samples were shipped for TCRbeta analysis as frozen whole blood, isolated PBMCs, or DNA extracted from either sample type. Sequencing was performed on peripheral blood. The sequence joins TRBV19 to TRBJ2-3, and TRBD2 matches 10 of the central bases. The receptor's source is a woman aged 60-75 years with COVID-19, enrolled during active disease. The CDR3 corresponds to CASSIGLAANTDTQYF. The DNA sequence is given as TGTGCCAGTAGTATCGGACTAGCGGCGAACACAGATACGCAGTATTTT. The full variable domain, with segments outside the CDR3 supplied by the reference TRBV19 and TRBJ2-3 proteins, appears as DGGITQSPKYLFRKEGQNVTLSCEQNLNHDAMYWYRQDPGQGLRLIYYSQIVNDFQKGDIAEGYSVSREKKESFPLTVTSAQKNPTAFYLCASSIGLAANTDTQYFGPGTRLTVL.